This TCR beta chain was recovered during a study of post-analysis software for immune sequencing data. General study results and limits: About 5 TRBV segments, including TRBV5-6, TRBV5-1 and TRBV20-1, were more frequent in patients than controls. With F measure, samples from one preparation batch clustered together strongly. Patients with multiple sclerosis recorded significantly lower normalized Chao1 diversity than controls, the study found.

V lost 3 bases, J lost 5 bases, and 11 bases lay in between. Germline assignment: CDR1 MDHEN and CDR2 SYDVKM. This CDR3 has 14 amino acids. Researchers reported that TCR beta cDNA libraries carried unique molecular identifiers. TCRdb re-analysed the PCR reads in MiXCR, keeping a single row per CDR3 protein. This table has roughly 400,000 distinct CDR3 sequences, about 40% appearing once. Remarks on this clonotype: Its antigen is not identified.

The clonotype originates from a girl aged 2-10 years with multiple sclerosis. Specimen: blood. V gene TRBV28 combines with J gene TRBJ1-5, with D perhaps matching TRBD1 (5 bases). CDR3 in amino acids: CASSFGTDDQPQHF. CDR3 nucleotides: TGTGCCAGCAGTTTCGGGACGGACGATCAGCCCCAGCATTTT.